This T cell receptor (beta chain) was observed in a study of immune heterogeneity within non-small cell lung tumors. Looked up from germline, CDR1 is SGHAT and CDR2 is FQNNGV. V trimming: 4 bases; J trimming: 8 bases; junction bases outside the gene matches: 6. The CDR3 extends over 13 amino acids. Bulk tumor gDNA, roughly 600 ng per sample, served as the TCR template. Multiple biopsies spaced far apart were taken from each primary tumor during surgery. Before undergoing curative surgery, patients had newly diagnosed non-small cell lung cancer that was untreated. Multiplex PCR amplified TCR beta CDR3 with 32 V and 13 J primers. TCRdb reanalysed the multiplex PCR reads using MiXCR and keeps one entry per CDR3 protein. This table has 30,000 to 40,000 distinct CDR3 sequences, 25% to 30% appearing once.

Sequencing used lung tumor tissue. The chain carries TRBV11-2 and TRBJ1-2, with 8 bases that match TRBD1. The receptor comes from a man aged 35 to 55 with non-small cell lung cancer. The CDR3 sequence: CASSYRDRLGYTF. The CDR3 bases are TGTGCCAGCAGCTACCGGGACAGGCTGGGCTACACCTTC.